Listed below are T cell receptor beta chains from one sample, sequenced in a study of shared clonotypes between healthy human individuals. Data came from immunoSEQ multiplex PCR; TCRdb stores just in-frame clones and leaves some out. Among about 870,000 clones listed, nearly 95% were seen once. Sequenced material: naive CD8+ T cells sorted from blood. Receptors were obtained from a man aged 25 to 40 in good health. CDR3s include the opening cysteine and the closing phenylalanine or tryptophan. D genes are given only for firm matches. Not every row has a clone size; where given, it reads once, few, many or a size class.

v_gene: TRBV14; abundance: NA; j_gene: TRBJ2-7; d_gene: TRBD1; CDR3aa: CASSRPGQGYEQYF; CDR3nt: TGTGCCAGCAGCCGACCGGGACAGGGCTACGAGCAGTACTTC
v_gene: TRBV28; abundance: NA; j_gene: TRBJ2-1; d_gene: NA; CDR3aa: CATRTGSHYNEQFF; CDR3nt: TGTGCCACCCGGACCGGGAGCCACTACAATGAGCAGTTCTTC
v_gene: TRBV27; abundance: NA; j_gene: TRBJ2-3; d_gene: TRBD2; CDR3aa: CASSSLVSSGMGDTQYF; CDR3nt: TGTGCCAGCAGTTCGCTTGTGAGTAGCGGGATGGGAGATACGCAGTATTTT
v_gene: TRBV19; abundance: NA; j_gene: TRBJ2-7; d_gene: TRBD1; CDR3aa: CASSMIPGQGYEQYF; CDR3nt: TGTGCCAGTAGTATGATCCCGGGACAGGGGTACGAGCAGTACTTC
v_gene: TRBV7-3; abundance: NA; j_gene: TRBJ1-1; d_gene: NA; CDR3aa: CASSLTGQPNTEAFF; CDR3nt: TGTGCCAGCAGCTTAACGGGACAACCGAACACTGAAGCTTTCTTT
v_gene: TRBV12-5; abundance: NA; j_gene: TRBJ2-2; d_gene: TRBD1; CDR3aa: CASGPPRDRVWTGELFF; CDR3nt: TGTGCTAGTGGTCCCCCGAGGGACAGGGTTTGGACCGGGGAGCTGTTTTTT
v_gene: TRBV7-9; abundance: NA; j_gene: TRBJ2-7; d_gene: NA; CDR3aa: CASSQRARTIPYEQYF; CDR3nt: TGTGCCAGCAGTCAAAGGGCCCGGACTATTCCCTACGAGCAGTACTTC
v_gene: TRBV7-2; abundance: NA; j_gene: TRBJ2-2; d_gene: NA; CDR3aa: CASSLQGVGELFF; CDR3nt: TGTGCCAGCAGCTTACAAGGGGTCGGGGAGCTGTTTTTT
v_gene: TRBV6-5; abundance: NA; j_gene: TRBJ1-3; d_gene: NA; CDR3aa: CASSYSNPGSGNTIYF; CDR3nt: TGTGCCAGCAGTTACTCGAATCCGGGCTCTGGAAACACCATATATTTT
v_gene: TRBV27; abundance: NA; j_gene: TRBJ1-1; d_gene: NA; CDR3aa: CASSLVGGLEAFF; CDR3nt: TGTGCCAGCAGTTTAGTCGGCGGGCTCGAAGCTTTCTTT
v_gene: TRBV4-2; abundance: NA; j_gene: TRBJ2-3; d_gene: NA; CDR3aa: CASSQSTVGDTQYF; CDR3nt: TGTGCCAGCAGCCAGTCGACGGTCGGAGATACGCAGTATTTT
v_gene: TRBV29-1; abundance: once; j_gene: TRBJ2-2; d_gene: NA; CDR3aa: CSVPGTPTGELFF; CDR3nt: TGCAGCGTCCCCGGGACTCCCACCGGGGAGCTGTTTTTT
v_gene: TRBV7-9; abundance: NA; j_gene: TRBJ1-2; d_gene: TRBD1; CDR3aa: CASSLTTRDSIYGYTF; CDR3nt: TGTGCCAGCAGCCTAACGACCCGGGACAGCATCTATGGCTACACCTTC
v_gene: TRBV4-1; abundance: NA; j_gene: TRBJ2-7; d_gene: TRBD2; CDR3aa: CASSPARGLGLATAEQYF; CDR3nt: TGCGCCAGCAGCCCCGCTCGGGGGCTGGGACTAGCGACTGCCGAGCAGTACTTC
v_gene: TRBV13; abundance: NA; j_gene: TRBJ1-2; d_gene: NA; CDR3aa: CASDSGAGGYYGYTF; CDR3nt: TGTGCCAGCGACTCAGGAGCGGGTGGGTACTATGGCTACACCTTC
v_gene: TRBV27; abundance: few; j_gene: TRBJ2-7; d_gene: TRBD2; CDR3aa: CASSSGLAGTNEQYF; CDR3nt: TGTGCCAGCAGTTCAGGACTAGCGGGAACGAACGAGCAGTACTTC
v_gene: TRBV5-4; abundance: NA; j_gene: TRBJ2-1; d_gene: NA; CDR3aa: CASSLESNEQFF; CDR3nt: TGTGCCAGCAGCTTGGAGTCTAATGAGCAGTTCTTC
v_gene: TRBV9; abundance: NA; j_gene: TRBJ2-1; d_gene: NA; CDR3aa: CASSHSGVNEQFF; CDR3nt: TGTGCCAGCAGCCATTCGGGAGTTAATGAGCAGTTCTTC
v_gene: TRBV7-9; abundance: NA; j_gene: TRBJ2-2; d_gene: NA; CDR3aa: CASSLRSANTGELFF; CDR3nt: TGTGCCAGCAGCTTACGGTCCGCTAATACCGGGGAGCTGTTTTTT
v_gene: TRBV29-1; abundance: NA; j_gene: TRBJ2-7; d_gene: NA; CDR3aa: CSVEGQGRAYEQYF; CDR3nt: TGCAGCGTTGAAGGTCAAGGCAGGGCCTACGAGCAGTACTTC
v_gene: TRBV10-1; abundance: NA; j_gene: TRBJ2-4; d_gene: NA; CDR3aa: CASRVATGILAKNIQYF; CDR3nt: TGCGCCAGCAGGGTGGCGACAGGCATTCTAGCCAAAAACATTCAGTACTTC
v_gene: TRBV4-2; abundance: NA; j_gene: TRBJ1-2; d_gene: NA; CDR3aa: CASSGGRNYGYTF; CDR3nt: TGTGCCAGCAGCGGGGGACGGAACTATGGCTACACCTTC
v_gene: TRBV2; abundance: NA; j_gene: TRBJ2-1; d_gene: NA; CDR3aa: CASTRYNEQFF; CDR3nt: TGTGCCAGCACTAGGTACAATGAGCAGTTCTTC
v_gene: TRBV5-5; abundance: NA; j_gene: TRBJ1-1; d_gene: TRBD1; CDR3aa: CASSLWDSLNTEAFF; CDR3nt: TGTGCCAGCAGCCTGTGGGACAGTCTGAACACTGAAGCTTTCTTT
v_gene: TRBV27; abundance: NA; j_gene: TRBJ2-2; d_gene: TRBD2; CDR3aa: CASSPLVAGETNTGELFF; CDR3nt: TGTGCCAGCAGCCCCCTAGTAGCGGGAGAAACTAACACCGGGGAGCTGTTTTTT
v_gene: TRBV5-6; abundance: NA; j_gene: TRBJ2-7; d_gene: TRBD2; CDR3aa: CASSFGTSSYEQYF; CDR3nt: TGTGCCAGCAGCTTCGGGACTAGCTCCTACGAGCAGTACTTC
v_gene: TRBV29-1; abundance: NA; j_gene: TRBJ2-1; d_gene: NA; CDR3aa: CSGRGTPLKPGDEQFF; CDR3nt: TGCAGCGGGAGAGGCACGCCCCTGAAACCAGGCGATGAGCAGTTCTTC
v_gene: TRBV10-3; abundance: NA; j_gene: TRBJ2-1; d_gene: NA; CDR3aa: CAISDTYNEQFF; CDR3nt: TGTGCCATCAGTGACACCTACAATGAGCAGTTCTTC
v_gene: TRBV27; abundance: NA; j_gene: TRBJ2-4; d_gene: NA; CDR3aa: CASSSGAKNIQYF; CDR3nt: TGTGCCAGCTCCTCAGGTGCCAAAAACATTCAGTACTTC